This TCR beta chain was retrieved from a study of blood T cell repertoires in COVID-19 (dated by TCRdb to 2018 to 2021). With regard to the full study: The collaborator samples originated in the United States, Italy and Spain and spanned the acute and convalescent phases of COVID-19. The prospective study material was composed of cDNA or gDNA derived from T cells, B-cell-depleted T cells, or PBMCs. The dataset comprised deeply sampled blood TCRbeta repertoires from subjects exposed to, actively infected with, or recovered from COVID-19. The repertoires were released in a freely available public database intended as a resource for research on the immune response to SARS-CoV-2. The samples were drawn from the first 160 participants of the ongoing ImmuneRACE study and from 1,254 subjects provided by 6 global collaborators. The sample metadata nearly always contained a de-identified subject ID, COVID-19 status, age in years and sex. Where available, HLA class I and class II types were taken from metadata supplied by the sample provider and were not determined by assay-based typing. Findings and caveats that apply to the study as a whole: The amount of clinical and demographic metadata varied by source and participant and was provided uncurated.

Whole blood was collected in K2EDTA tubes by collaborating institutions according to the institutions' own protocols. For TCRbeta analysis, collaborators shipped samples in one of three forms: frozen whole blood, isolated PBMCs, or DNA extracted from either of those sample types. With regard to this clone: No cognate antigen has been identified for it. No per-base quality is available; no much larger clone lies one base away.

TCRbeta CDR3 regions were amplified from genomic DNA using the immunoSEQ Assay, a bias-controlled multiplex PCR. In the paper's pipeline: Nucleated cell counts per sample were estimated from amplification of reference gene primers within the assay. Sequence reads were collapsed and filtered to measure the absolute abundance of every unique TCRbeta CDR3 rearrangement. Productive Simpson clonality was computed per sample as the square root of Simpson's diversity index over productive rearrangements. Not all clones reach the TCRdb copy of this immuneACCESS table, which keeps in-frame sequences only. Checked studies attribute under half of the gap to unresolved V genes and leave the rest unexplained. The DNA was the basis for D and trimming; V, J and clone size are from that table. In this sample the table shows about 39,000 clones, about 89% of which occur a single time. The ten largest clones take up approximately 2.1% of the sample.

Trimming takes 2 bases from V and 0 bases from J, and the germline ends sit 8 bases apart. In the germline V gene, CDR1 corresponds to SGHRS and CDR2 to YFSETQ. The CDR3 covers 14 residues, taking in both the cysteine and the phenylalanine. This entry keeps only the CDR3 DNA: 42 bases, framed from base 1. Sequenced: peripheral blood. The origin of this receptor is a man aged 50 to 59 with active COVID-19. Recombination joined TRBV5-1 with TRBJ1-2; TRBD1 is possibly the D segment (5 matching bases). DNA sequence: TGCGCCAGCAGCTTCAGGGCAACTAACTATGGCTACACCTTC. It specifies CASSFRATNYGYTF.